A selection of T cell receptor beta chains follows, all from one sample in a study of shared clonotypes between healthy human individuals. TCRdb's table, derived via immunoSEQ multiplex PCR, lists solely in-frame clones and lacks some. The data show about half a million clones, with roughly 77% seen just once and 13% held by the top ten. The material sequenced was PBMCs. The receptor source for this set is a woman aged 40 to 55 in good health. Some clones in this sample may be carry-over from other donors' samples. The CDR3 runs from the conserved cysteine through the conserved F or W. Each record gives: CDR3 protein, CDR3 DNA, D gene, V gene, J gene, clone size. D genes are given only for firm matches. Some rows mark clone size as missing; the rest say once, few, many or name a class of expanded clone.

CAISDRAGEYETQYF	TGTGCCATCAGTGACCGAGCGGGAGAGTATGAGACCCAGTACTTC	TRBD2	TRBV10-3	TRBJ2-5	.
CASSLAGAVSEQYF	TGTGCCAGCAGCTTAGCGGGGGCAGTCTCCGAGCAGTACTTC	.	TRBV7-9	TRBJ2-7	.
CASSTGLGDTQYF	TGTGCCAGCAGCACAGGGCTCGGAGATACGCAGTATTTT	.	TRBV11-2	TRBJ2-3	once
CAWSTGGEQFF	TGTGCCTGGAGTACGGGGGGTGAGCAGTTCTTC	TRBD2	TRBV30	TRBJ2-1	.
CASSPHGGWETQYF	TGCGCCAGCAGCCCCCATGGGGGCTGGGAGACCCAGTACTTC	.	TRBV5-1	TRBJ2-5	.
CASSPAHGGDAAEAFF	TGCGCCAGCAGCCCCGCGCACGGGGGGGATGCCGCTGAAGCTTTCTTT	.	TRBV5-1	TRBJ1-1	.
CASSLKGHYGYTF	TGTGCCAGCAGTTTAAAGGGGCACTATGGCTACACCTTC	.	TRBV27	TRBJ1-2	.
CASSAFRGREVGDTQYF	TGTGCCAGCAGCGCCTTTCGCGGGCGGGAGGTTGGAGATACGCAGTATTTT	TRBD2	TRBV5-6	TRBJ2-3	few
CAWSPSSAYGYTF	TGTGCCTGGAGCCCCTCGAGTGCGTATGGCTACACCTTC	.	TRBV30	TRBJ1-2	.
CASRSLQSPVSNEQFF	TGTGCCAGCAGATCTCTCCAGTCCCCTGTAAGTAATGAGCAGTTCTTC	.	TRBV27	TRBJ2-1	.
CASSQDPPTSGFYEQYF	TGCGCCAGCAGCCAAGACCCCCCGACTAGCGGCTTTTACGAGCAGTACTTC	TRBD2	TRBV4-3	TRBJ2-7	.
CASSLGGQATYEQYF	TGTGCCAGCAGCTTAGGTGGGCAGGCCACCTACGAGCAGTACTTC	.	TRBV7-2	TRBJ2-7	once
CASSLGLANYNEQFF	TGCGCCAGCAGCTTGGGACTAGCGAACTACAATGAGCAGTTCTTC	TRBD2	TRBV5-1	TRBJ2-1	.
CASSSSGRALETQYF	TGTGCCAGCAGCTCTAGCGGGAGGGCCTTGGAGACCCAGTACTTC	TRBD2	TRBV7-9	TRBJ2-5	.
CASEETGGSYEQYF	TGTGCCAGTGAAGAGACCGGAGGTTCCTACGAGCAGTACTTC	.	TRBV25-1	TRBJ2-7	few
CASSSIGKTYGYTF	TGTGCCAGCAGTAGCATCGGAAAGACCTATGGCTACACCTTC	.	TRBV6-5	TRBJ1-2	.
CASSLVHEQYF	TGTGCCAGCAGCTTAGTTCACGAGCAGTACTTC	.	TRBV7-2	TRBJ2-7	.
CASSLGIGTTGDGYTF	TGTGCCAGCAGTTTAGGTATAGGTACCACAGGGGATGGCTACACCTTC	TRBD1	TRBV27	TRBJ1-2	.
CASSSDRLLAKNIQYF	TGTGCCAGCAGCAGCGACAGACTTTTAGCCAAAAACATTCAGTACTTC	.	TRBV28	TRBJ2-4	.
CASRTGPHTEAFF	TGTGCCAGCCGGACAGGCCCGCACACTGAAGCTTTCTTT	TRBD1	TRBV6-5	TRBJ1-1	.
CASSLWGLAGVEQYF	TGTGCCAGCAGTTTATGGGGACTAGCGGGAGTCGAGCAGTACTTC	TRBD2	TRBV27	TRBJ2-7	.
CACVPTGPKKFYGYTF	TGTGCCTGCGTCCCAACAGGGCCGAAAAAGTTCTATGGCTACACCTTC	.	TRBV30	TRBJ1-2	.
CASSHGGADPNNYGYTF	TGTGCCAGCAGCCATGGAGGGGCCGATCCAAATAACTATGGCTACACCTTC	.	TRBV28	TRBJ1-2	.
CASSLQTSVTYNEQFF	TGTGCCAGCTCACTACAGACTAGCGTCACCTACAATGAGCAGTTCTTC	TRBD2	TRBV18	TRBJ2-1	.
CASSQDPNYYYEQYF	TGTGCCAGCAGCCAAGATCCGAACTACTACTACGAGCAGTACTTC	.	TRBV4-2	TRBJ2-7	.
CASNAGDFTGELFF	TGTGCCAGCAATGCGGGAGATTTCACCGGGGAGCTGTTTTTT	TRBD2	TRBV6-5	TRBJ2-2	.
CASSLGLAGSYEQYF	TGTGCCAGCAGCTTAGGCCTAGCGGGGTCCTACGAGCAGTACTTC	TRBD2	TRBV7-2	TRBJ2-7	.
CASSQDRQGLPHRTGELFF	TGCGCCAGCAGCCAAGATCGGCAAGGGCTGCCACACCGCACCGGGGAGCTGTTTTTT	.	TRBV4-1	TRBJ2-2	.
CSVELAGGPDLQYF	TGCAGCGTTGAACTAGCGGGGGGCCCTGACCTTCAGTACTTC	TRBD2	TRBV29-1	TRBJ2-4	once
CASSFVDTIYF	TGTGCCAGCAGTTTTGTGGACACCATATATTTT	.	TRBV28	TRBJ1-3	few
CASSLGSYSSTEAFF	TGCGCCAGCAGCTTGGGATCTTACAGCTCCACTGAAGCTTTCTTT	.	TRBV5-1	TRBJ1-1	once
CASSLSVAEETQYF	TGCGCCAGCAGCTTGTCCGTGGCTGAAGAGACCCAGTACTTC	.	TRBV5-1	TRBJ2-5	.
CASSFNPRENEQYF	TGTGCCAGCAGTTTCAACCCCAGGGAAAATGAGCAGTACTTC	.	TRBV11-2	TRBJ2-7	.
CSVVQENTGELFF	TGCAGCGTTGTACAGGAGAACACCGGGGAGCTGTTTTTT	.	TRBV29-1	TRBJ2-2	.
CASSLFGTGNYEQYF	TGTGCCAGCAGCTTATTCGGGACAGGGAACTACGAGCAGTACTTC	TRBD1	TRBV11-2	TRBJ2-7	.
CASSLTYEQYF	TGTGCCAGCAGCCTCACCTACGAGCAGTACTTC	.	TRBV21-1	TRBJ2-7	.
CASSLSGSSYEQYF	TGTGCCAGCAGTTTGAGCGGGAGCTCCTACGAGCAGTACTTC	TRBD2	TRBV28	TRBJ2-7	.
CASSVLAGGIGEQYF	TGTGCCAGCAGCGTTTTAGCGGGAGGAATCGGCGAGCAGTACTTC	TRBD2	TRBV14	TRBJ2-7	once
CASSEFVRGHGYTF	TGTGCCAGCAGTGAATTCGTAAGGGGGCATGGCTACACCTTC	TRBD1	TRBV25-1	TRBJ1-2	.
CASSEATSGAQYF	TGCGCCAGCAGTGAGGCTACTAGTGGGGCGCAGTATTTT	.	TRBV10-2	TRBJ2-3	.
CASSPGIYGYTF	TGTGCCAGTAGTCCCGGGATCTATGGCTACACCTTC	.	TRBV19	TRBJ1-2	.
CASSLVGGGSYEQYF	TGTGCCAGCAGCTTGGTGGGGGGAGGCTCCTACGAGCAGTACTTC	.	TRBV5-4	TRBJ2-7	.
CASSPDRDIQPQHF	TGTGCCAGCAGCCCTGACAGGGATATCCAGCCCCAGCATTTT	TRBD1	TRBV11-2	TRBJ1-5	few
CAWSVGDWLQETQYF	TGTGCCTGGAGTGTAGGGGACTGGCTACAAGAGACCCAGTACTTC	.	TRBV30	TRBJ2-5	.
CATSRDHWGATLVRANVLTF	TGTGCCACCAGCAGAGATCATTGGGGGGCAACCCTAGTAAGGGCCAACGTCCTGACTTTC	.	TRBV15	TRBJ2-6	.
CASSLASGSRQYF	TGCGCCAGCAGCTTGGCCAGTGGGTCCAGGCAGTACTTC	.	TRBV5-1	TRBJ2-7	.
CASSLDSGALEQYF	TGCGCCAGCAGCTTGGATTCGGGGGCACTGGAGCAGTACTTC	.	TRBV5-1	TRBJ2-7	few
CASSTGTVSAFF	TGTGCCAGCAGTACCGGGACAGTCAGCGCTTTCTTT	TRBD1	TRBV28	TRBJ1-1	.
CASSLALGSKMETQYF	TGTGCCAGCAGCTTAGCCTTGGGATCAAAGATGGAGACCCAGTACTTC	.	TRBV7-9	TRBJ2-5	.